These T cell receptor beta chains were read from a single sample in a study of cytomegalovirus exposure and HLA in healthy donors. Profiled with immunoSEQ multiplex PCR; TCRdb holds only in-frame clones, not every one. The sample contains some 270,000 clones, about nine tenths of which appear only once. The sample consisted of PBMCs. All receptors derive from a girl between 2 and 10 years old in good health and CMV-seronegative. The CDR3 runs from the conserved cysteine through the conserved F or W. A D gene is named only where the DNA matches it firmly.

v_call: TRBV4-2
j_call: TRBJ1-3
d_call: -
cdr3_nt: TGTGCCAGCAGCCGTTCTCATCCGGACACCATATATTTT
cdr3_aa: CASSRSHPDTIYF

v_call: TRBV7-9
j_call: TRBJ1-4
d_call: -
cdr3_nt: TGTGCCAGCAGCTTAGAGGAGGACGCTAATGAAAAACTGTTTTTT
cdr3_aa: CASSLEEDANEKLFF

v_call: TRBV18
j_call: TRBJ1-1
d_call: TRBD1
cdr3_nt: TGTGCCAGCTCACCACCGGGACAGGGAGGGACTGAAGCTTTCTTT
cdr3_aa: CASSPPGQGGTEAFF

v_call: TRBV5-4
j_call: TRBJ2-3
d_call: -
cdr3_nt: TGTGCCAGCAGCTTGTTACGGGAGTCAGATACGCAGTATTTT
cdr3_aa: CASSLLRESDTQYF

v_call: TRBV10-3
j_call: TRBJ1-1
d_call: -
cdr3_nt: TGTGCCATCAGTGAGGGAAGGCCGGCGGGAGCTTTCTTT
cdr3_aa: CAISEGRPAGAFF

v_call: TRBV6-1
j_call: TRBJ2-2
d_call: TRBD2
cdr3_nt: TGTGCCGGCGGTTTGCGGGAGGGGGACACCGGGGAGCTGTTTTTT
cdr3_aa: CAGGLREGDTGELFF

v_call: TRBV19
j_call: TRBJ1-1
d_call: -
cdr3_nt: TGTGCCAGTAGGGGTCGGGGTACCCTACACCCTGAAGCTTTCTTT
cdr3_aa: CASRGRGTLHPEAFF

v_call: TRBV7-9
j_call: TRBJ1-2
d_call: -
cdr3_nt: TGTGCCAGCGCCGACAACAACTATGGCTACACCTTC
cdr3_aa: CASADNNYGYTF

v_call: TRBV27
j_call: TRBJ2-3
d_call: TRBD2
cdr3_nt: TGTGCCAGCAGTTCGGTAGCGGGAGGGCCGAATACGCAGTATTTT
cdr3_aa: CASSSVAGGPNTQYF

v_call: TRBV5-1
j_call: TRBJ2-1
d_call: TRBD1
cdr3_nt: TGCGCCAGCAGCTTGGGACAGGGGGTCGGTGAGCAGTTCTTC
cdr3_aa: CASSLGQGVGEQFF